This paragraph reports one T cell receptor beta chain. The antigen remains undetermined. The germline CDR1 and CDR2 sequences are KGHSH and LQKENI. J was trimmed by 5 bases and V by 3 bases; bases with no gene match: 10. This CDR3 comprises 16 residues. MiXCR was run by TCRdb on the 5' RACE reads, yielding one entry per CDR3 protein. This table has 550,000 to 750,000 distinct CDR3 sequences, approximately 12% appearing once. The sample belongs to a study of T cells after yellow fever vaccination. Study-level points and caveats: Clonotype sharing between CD4 and CD8 compartments was small. Abundant clonotypes from the bulk population could have been carried over as contaminants into FACS-sorted repertoires. A weaker secondary response peaked on day 5, the primary on day 15. Re-detected after boosting: most primary clones, 96% of CD4 and about 85% of CD8.

The receptor was isolated from a man aged 25-40 years who received the YFV17D yellow fever vaccine. This sample comprised PBMCs, obtained on the day of the yellow fever booster vaccination. This chain connects TRBV18 to TRBJ2-4, with 7 bases aligning to TRBD2. The DNA of the CDR3 is TGTGCCAGCTCACCCCCTGGGAGGGGCCGGGAAAACATTCAGTACTTC. Its translation is CASSPPGRGRENIQYF.